The source of this TCR beta chain is a study of T cells in narcolepsy. Across the study: Enrolled donors included narcolepsy type 1 or type 2 patients and healthy controls.

Trimming at V came to 5 bases and at J to 1 base, leaving 8 bases not matched to a gene. The CDR3 covers 17 residues. From germline, CDR1 is KGHSH and CDR2 LQKENI. With regard to this clone: Its cognate antigen is unknown.

Study-level results: No autoreactive T cell clone sequences appeared in some memory CD4+ repertoires.

TCRdb keeps only in-frame clones here, not all; method: immunoSEQ multiplex PCR. The sample lists 25,000 to 35,000 clones, less than 85% occurring once. This TCR came from a human donor in good health. The gene calls are TRBV18 and TRBJ1-5; TRBD1 matches 10 bases. The sample consisted of memory (CD45RA-) CD4+ T cells from blood. The CDR3 region is CASSSGTGATSNQPQHF. DNA of the CDR3: TGTGCCAGCTCATCCGGGACAGGGGCTACAAGCAATCAGCCCCAGCATTTT.